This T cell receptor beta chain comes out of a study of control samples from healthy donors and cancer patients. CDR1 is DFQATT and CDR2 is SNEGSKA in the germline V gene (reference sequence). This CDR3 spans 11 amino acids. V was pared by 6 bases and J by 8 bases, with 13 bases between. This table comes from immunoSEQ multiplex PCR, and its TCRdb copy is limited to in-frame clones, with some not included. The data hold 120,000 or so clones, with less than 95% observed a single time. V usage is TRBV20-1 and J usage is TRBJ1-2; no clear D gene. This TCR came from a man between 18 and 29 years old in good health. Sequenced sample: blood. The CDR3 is CSAENNPGYTF. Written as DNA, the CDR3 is TGCAGTGCAGAGAACAATCCGGGCTACACCTTC.